This T cell receptor (beta chain) comes out of a study of cytomegalovirus exposure and HLA in healthy donors. From germline, CDR1 is GTSNPN and CDR2 SVGIG (reference sequence). This CDR3 has 11 residues. With 1 base removed from V and 7 bases from J, the gap between germline ends came to 8 bases. Data came from immunoSEQ multiplex PCR; TCRdb stores just in-frame clones and leaves some out. This table holds about 110,000 clones, approximately 86% found once. It was the approximately 120-subject validation cohort, separate from the roughly 700-subject first cohort, to which the donors belonged. The sequence came from a woman aged 18-35 years in good health and CMV-seronegative. Sequencing was carried out using PBMCs. The rearrangement joins TRBV30 to TRBJ2-7; possibly TRBD1 for D (6 bases). The CDR3 DNA sequence: TGTGCCTGGAGTGCCCAGGGGGAGCAGTACTTC. Encoded protein: CAWSAQGEQYF. Full variable domain (rest looked up from reference TRBV30 and TRBJ2-7): SQTIHQWPATLVQPVGSPLSLECTVEGTSNPNLYWYRQAAGRGLQLLFYSVGIGQISSEVPQNLSASRPQDRQFILSSKKLLLSDSGFYLCAWSAQGEQYFGPGTRLTVT.